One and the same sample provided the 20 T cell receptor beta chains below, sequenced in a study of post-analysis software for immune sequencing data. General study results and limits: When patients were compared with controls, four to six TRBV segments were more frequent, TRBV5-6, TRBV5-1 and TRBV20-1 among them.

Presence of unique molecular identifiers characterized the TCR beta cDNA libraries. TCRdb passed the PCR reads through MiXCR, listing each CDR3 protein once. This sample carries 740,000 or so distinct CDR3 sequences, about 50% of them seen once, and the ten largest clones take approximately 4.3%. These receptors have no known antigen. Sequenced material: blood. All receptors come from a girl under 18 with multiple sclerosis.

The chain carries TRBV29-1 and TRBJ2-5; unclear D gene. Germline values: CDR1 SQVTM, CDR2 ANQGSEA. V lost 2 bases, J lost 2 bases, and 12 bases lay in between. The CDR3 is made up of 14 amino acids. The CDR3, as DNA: TGCAGCGTTGAAAATCGGCTGTCGCAAGAGACCCAGTACTTC. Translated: CSVENRLSQETQYF.

Written as DNA, the CDR3 is TGTGCCAGCAGCTTCGGCGCGGGAGGCCGGGCCTCCTACGAGCAGTACTTC. Protein sequence: CASSFGAGGRASYEQYF. This chain connects TRBV6-6 to TRBJ2-7; 8 nucleotides line up with TRBD2. This CDR3 is built from 17 residues. V was pared by 6 bases and J by 0 bases, with 13 bases of the junction left unmatched. Germline V gene data show CDR1 as MNHNY and CDR2 as SVGAGI (reference sequence).

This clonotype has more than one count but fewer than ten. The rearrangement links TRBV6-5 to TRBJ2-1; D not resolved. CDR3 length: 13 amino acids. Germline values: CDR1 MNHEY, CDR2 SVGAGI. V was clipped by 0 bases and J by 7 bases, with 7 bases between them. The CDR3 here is CASSYSGQNEQFF. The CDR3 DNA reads TGTGCCAGCAGTTACTCTGGCCAGAATGAGCAGTTCTTC.

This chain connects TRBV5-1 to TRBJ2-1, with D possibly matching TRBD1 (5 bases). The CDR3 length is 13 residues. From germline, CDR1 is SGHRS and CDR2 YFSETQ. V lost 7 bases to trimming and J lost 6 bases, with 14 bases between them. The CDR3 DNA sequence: TGCGCCAGCCAATCAGGGTCTCGCAATGAGCAGTTCTTC. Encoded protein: CASQSGSRNEQFF.

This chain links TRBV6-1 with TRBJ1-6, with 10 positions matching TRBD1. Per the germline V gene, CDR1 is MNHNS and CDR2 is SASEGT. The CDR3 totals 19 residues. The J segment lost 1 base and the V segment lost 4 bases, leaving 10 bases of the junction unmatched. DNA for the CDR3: TGTGCCAGCAGTGGCCCCCAGGGGACAGGGGTATCCTATAATTCACCCCTCCACTTT. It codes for CASSGPQGTGVSYNSPLHF.

DNA for the CDR3: TGTGCCAGCAGCTCCCAGTGGCAGGGGGTCCAAAACATTCAGTACTTC. Translation: CASSSQWQGVQNIQYF. J is TRBJ2-4 and V is TRBV7-2; TRBD1 agrees at 7 bases. Unmatched junction bases numbered 11, after V lost 4 bases and J lost 5 bases. The germline V gene has CDR1 SGHTA and CDR2 FQGNSA. The CDR3 is 16 amino acids.

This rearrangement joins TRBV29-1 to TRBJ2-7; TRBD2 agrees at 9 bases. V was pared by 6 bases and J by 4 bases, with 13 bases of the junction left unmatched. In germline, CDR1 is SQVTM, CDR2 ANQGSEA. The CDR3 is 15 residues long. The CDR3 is CSVQPYSGRGYEQYF. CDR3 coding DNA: TGCAGCGTCCAGCCTTATAGCGGGAGAGGGTACGAGCAGTACTTC.

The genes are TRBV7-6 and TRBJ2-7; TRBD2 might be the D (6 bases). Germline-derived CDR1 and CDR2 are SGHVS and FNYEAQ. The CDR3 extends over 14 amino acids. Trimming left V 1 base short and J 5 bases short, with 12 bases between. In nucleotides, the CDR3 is TGTGCCAGCAGCTTAGGGGGAGGTTTTAACGAGCAGTACTTC. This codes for CASSLGGGFNEQYF.

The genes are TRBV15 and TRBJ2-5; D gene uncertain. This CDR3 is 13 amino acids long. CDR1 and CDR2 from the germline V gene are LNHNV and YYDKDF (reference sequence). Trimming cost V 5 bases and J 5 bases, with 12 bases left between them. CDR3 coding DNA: TGTGCCACCAGCCCGAGAAGGACGGAGACCCAGTACTTC. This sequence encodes CATSPRRTETQYF.

CDR3 bases: TGTGCCAGCAGAATGGCCGCAGCGGGGGAAGATACGCAGTATTTT. This translates into CASRMAAAGEDTQYF. The rearrangement links TRBV6-1 to TRBJ2-3; 8 nucleotides agree with TRBD2. CDR1 is MNHNS, CDR2 SASEGT, per germline. V dropped 6 bases and J dropped 5; count of bases not matched to a gene: 10. CDR3 length equals 15 residues.

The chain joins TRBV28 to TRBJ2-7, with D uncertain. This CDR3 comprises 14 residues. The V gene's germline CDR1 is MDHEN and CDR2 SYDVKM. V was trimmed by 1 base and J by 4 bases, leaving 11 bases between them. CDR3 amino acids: CASSLSSFDYEQYF. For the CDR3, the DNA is TGTGCCAGCAGTTTATCCTCGTTCGATTACGAGCAGTACTTC.

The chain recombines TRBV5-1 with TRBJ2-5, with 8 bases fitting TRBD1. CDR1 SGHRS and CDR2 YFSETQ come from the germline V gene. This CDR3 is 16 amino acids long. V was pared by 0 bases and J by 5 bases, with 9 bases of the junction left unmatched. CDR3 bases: TGCGCCAGCAGCTTGGCGCAGGGGGCGAGTCTGGAGACCCAGTACTTC. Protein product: CASSLAQGASLETQYF.

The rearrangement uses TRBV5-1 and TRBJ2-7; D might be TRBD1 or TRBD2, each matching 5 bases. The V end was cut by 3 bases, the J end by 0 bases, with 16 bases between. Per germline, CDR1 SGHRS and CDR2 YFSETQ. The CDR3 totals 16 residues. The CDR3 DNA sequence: TGCGCCAGCAGCTCAACCTCCGGGACGCTCTCCTACGAGCAGTACTTC. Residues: CASSSTSGTLSYEQYF.

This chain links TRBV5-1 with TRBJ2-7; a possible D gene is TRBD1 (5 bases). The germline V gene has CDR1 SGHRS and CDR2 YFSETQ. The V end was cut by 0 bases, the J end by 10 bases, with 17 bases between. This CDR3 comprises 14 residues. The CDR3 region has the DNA TGCGCCAGCAGCTTGGGTACAGGCTTGGATACCCAGTACTTC. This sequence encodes CASSLGTGLDTQYF.

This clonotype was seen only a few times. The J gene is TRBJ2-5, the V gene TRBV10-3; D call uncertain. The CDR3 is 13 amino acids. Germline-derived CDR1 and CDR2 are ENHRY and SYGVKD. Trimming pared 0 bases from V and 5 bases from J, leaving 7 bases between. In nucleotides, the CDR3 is TGTGCCATCAGTGAGTCTGGGATGGAGACCCAGTACTTC. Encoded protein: CAISESGMETQYF.

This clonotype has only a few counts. The chain's CDR3 is CASSLVQGTNEKLFF. CDR3 sequence (DNA): TGCGCCAGCAGCTTGGTCCAGGGAACTAATGAAAAACTGTTTTTT. The rearrangement uses TRBV5-1 and TRBJ1-4; tentatively, D is TRBD1 (5 bases). The CDR3 extends over 15 amino acids. The V and J ends lost 0 bases and 1 base respectively, with 7 bases between them. Germline V CDR1 and CDR2: SGHRS, YFSETQ.

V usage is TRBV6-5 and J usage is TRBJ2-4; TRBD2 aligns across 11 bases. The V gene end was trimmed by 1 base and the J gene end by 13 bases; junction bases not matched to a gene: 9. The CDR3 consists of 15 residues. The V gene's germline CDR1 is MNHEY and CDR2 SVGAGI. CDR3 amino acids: CASSYLLAGVGEQYF. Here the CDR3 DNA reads TGTGCCAGCAGTTACTTACTAGCGGGGGTGGGGGAGCAGTACTTC.

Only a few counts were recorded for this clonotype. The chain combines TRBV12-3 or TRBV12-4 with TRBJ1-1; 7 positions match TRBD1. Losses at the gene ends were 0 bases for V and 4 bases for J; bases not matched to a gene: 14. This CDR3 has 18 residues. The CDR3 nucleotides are TGTGCCAGCAGTTTAGCGTTAGGGGGCACCACAGCGGGCACTGAAGCTTTCTTT. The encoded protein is CASSLALGGTTAGTEAFF.

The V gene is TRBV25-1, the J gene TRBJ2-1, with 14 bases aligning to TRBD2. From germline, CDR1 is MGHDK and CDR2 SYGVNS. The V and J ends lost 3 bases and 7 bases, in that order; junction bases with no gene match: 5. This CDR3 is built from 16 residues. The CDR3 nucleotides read TGTGCCAGCAGTGACACTCGACTAGCGGGGGGGAATGAGCAGTTCTTC. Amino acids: CASSDTRLAGGNEQFF.

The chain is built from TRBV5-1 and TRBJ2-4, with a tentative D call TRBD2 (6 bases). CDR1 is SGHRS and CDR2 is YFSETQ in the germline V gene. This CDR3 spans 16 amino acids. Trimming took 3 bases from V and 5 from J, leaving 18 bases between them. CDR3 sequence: CASSSTLDRGENIQYF. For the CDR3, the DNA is TGCGCCAGCAGCTCTACATTGGACCGCGGGGAAAACATTCAGTACTTC.